One sample yielded the 10 T cell receptor beta chains listed below, sequenced in a study of OX40 agonist ivuxolimab in advanced cancers. TCRdb keeps only in-frame clones here, not all; method: immunoSEQ multiplex PCR. The table lists some 45,000 clones, around 92% of them singletons, with about 17% in the top ten. The sample here was CD4+ or CD8+ T cells sorted from blood, taken in a trial of the OX40 agonist ivuxolimab. These receptor sequences come from an adult with an advanced solid tumor such as melanoma, head and neck, liver or kidney cancer.

For this clone: Other DNA sequences within the sample encode an identical CDR3. The chain is built from TRBV6-5 and TRBJ2-2; no firm D call. The V end lost 5 bases, the J end lost 5 bases, and 3 bases lay between the germline ends. The CDR3 covers 11 residues. Looked up from germline, CDR1 is MNHEY and CDR2 is SVGAGI. In DNA form, the CDR3 reads TGTGCCAGCAGTCGGACCGGGGAGCTGTTTTTT. It is translated as CASSRTGELFF.

For the CDR3, the DNA is TGCGCCAGCAGTGCGGGGACCGAGCAGTTCTTC. It specifies CASSAGTEQFF. This chain connects TRBV10-1 to TRBJ2-1, with D possibly being TRBD1 or TRBD2 (5 bases each). The length of the CDR3 is 11 residues. The germline V gene encodes CDR1 WNHNN and CDR2 SYGVQD (reference sequence). The ends were cut back, 4 bases at V and 10 bases at J, with 8 bases in the middle.

Within the sample, this clone is medium-sized. The chain has TRBV11-3 and TRBJ2-1, with D tentatively TRBD1 (6 bases). This CDR3 comprises 15 residues. V shed 4 bases and J shed 10 bases, with 20 bases lying between them. Germline V gene data show CDR1 as SGHNT and CDR2 as YENEEA. CDR3 DNA: TGTGCCAGCAGCTCCCGACAGGTTGGGGGTCGGGAGCAGTTCTTC. Translating gives CASSSRQVGGREQFF.

This rearrangement joins TRBV5-1 to TRBJ1-2, with 10 positions matching TRBD1. J gave up 7 bases and V 4 bases, and 10 bases lay outside the gene matches. The CDR3 runs 15 residues. Germline values: CDR1 SGHRS, CDR2 YFSETQ. CDR3 region: CASSEGDRGGGGYTF. The CDR3 DNA reads TGCGCCAGCAGCGAGGGGGACAGGGGTGGAGGTGGCTACACCTTC. Supplemented by reference TRBV5-1 and TRBJ1-2, the full variable domain reads KAGVTQTPRYLIKTRGQQVTLSCSPISGHRSVSWYQQTPGQGLQFLFEYFSETQRNKGNFPGRFSGRQFSNSRSEMNVSTLELGDSALYLCASSEGDRGGGGYTFGSGTRLTVV.

This clone was observed a single time. This sample also contains other DNA sequences that code for the same CDR3. V usage is TRBV27 and J usage is TRBJ2-3; unclear D gene. The V gene lost 5 bases and the J gene lost 6 bases, with 9 bases spanning the gap. Germline CDR1 and CDR2: MNHEY and SMNVEV (reference sequence). The CDR3 extends over 12 amino acids. The CDR3 DNA follows: TGTGCCAGCAGTCTCATAGGGGATACGCAGTATTTT. It encodes CASSLIGDTQYF.

The chain links TRBV6-5 to TRBJ2-3, with 11 bases aligning to TRBD2. The germline gives CDR1 MNHEY, CDR2 SVGAGI. The CDR3 length is 16 residues. The V and J ends lost 4 bases and 0 bases, in that order; junction bases with no gene match: 3. CDR3 sequence: CASSSTSGTSTDTQYF. CDR3 coding DNA: TGTGCCAGCAGTTCGACTAGCGGGACTAGCACAGATACGCAGTATTTT.

The chain uses TRBV5-5 and TRBJ1-5, with D maybe TRBD1 (5 bases). Trimming removed 4 bases from V and 0 bases from J, with 11 bases in between. Germline CDR1 reads SGHKS; CDR2 reads YYEKEE (reference sequence). CDR3 size: 15 residues. The CDR3 spells CASSHDRGSNQPQHF. DNA for the CDR3: TGTGCCAGCAGCCACGACAGAGGTAGCAATCAGCCCCAGCATTTT.

V usage is TRBV7-9 and J usage is TRBJ2-5, with D perhaps matching TRBD1 (6 bases). CDR1 SEHNR and CDR2 FQNEAQ come from the germline V gene (reference sequence). V lost 4 bases and J 3 bases, leaving 15 bases between the germline ends. The CDR3 consists of 15 residues. The CDR3 protein is CASSSKTDRKETQYF. CDR3 coding DNA: TGTGCCAGCAGCTCCAAGACTGACAGGAAAGAGACCCAGTACTTC.

V usage is TRBV6-4 and J usage is TRBJ2-1; 7 nucleotides match TRBD2. Germline CDR1 is MRHNA and CDR2 is SNTAGT. The trim removed 4 bases at V and 7 bases at J, leaving 10 bases unmatched. The CDR3 has 15 amino acids. In nucleotides, the CDR3 is TGTGCCAGCAGTGTGGCGGGAGACCCCAGTAATGAGCAGTTCTTC. Encoded protein: CASSVAGDPSNEQFF.

The chain uses TRBV10-1 and TRBJ2-5; TRBD2 might be the D (6 bases). The CDR3 covers 18 residues. In germline, CDR1 is WNHNN, CDR2 SYGVQD (reference sequence). Trimming removed 1 base at V and 1 base at J, with 19 bases between. CDR3 sequence: CASSEWGRSSLIQETQYF. CDR3 nucleotides: TGCGCCAGCAGTGAGTGGGGGAGGTCTTCGCTAATCCAAGAGACCCAGTACTTC.